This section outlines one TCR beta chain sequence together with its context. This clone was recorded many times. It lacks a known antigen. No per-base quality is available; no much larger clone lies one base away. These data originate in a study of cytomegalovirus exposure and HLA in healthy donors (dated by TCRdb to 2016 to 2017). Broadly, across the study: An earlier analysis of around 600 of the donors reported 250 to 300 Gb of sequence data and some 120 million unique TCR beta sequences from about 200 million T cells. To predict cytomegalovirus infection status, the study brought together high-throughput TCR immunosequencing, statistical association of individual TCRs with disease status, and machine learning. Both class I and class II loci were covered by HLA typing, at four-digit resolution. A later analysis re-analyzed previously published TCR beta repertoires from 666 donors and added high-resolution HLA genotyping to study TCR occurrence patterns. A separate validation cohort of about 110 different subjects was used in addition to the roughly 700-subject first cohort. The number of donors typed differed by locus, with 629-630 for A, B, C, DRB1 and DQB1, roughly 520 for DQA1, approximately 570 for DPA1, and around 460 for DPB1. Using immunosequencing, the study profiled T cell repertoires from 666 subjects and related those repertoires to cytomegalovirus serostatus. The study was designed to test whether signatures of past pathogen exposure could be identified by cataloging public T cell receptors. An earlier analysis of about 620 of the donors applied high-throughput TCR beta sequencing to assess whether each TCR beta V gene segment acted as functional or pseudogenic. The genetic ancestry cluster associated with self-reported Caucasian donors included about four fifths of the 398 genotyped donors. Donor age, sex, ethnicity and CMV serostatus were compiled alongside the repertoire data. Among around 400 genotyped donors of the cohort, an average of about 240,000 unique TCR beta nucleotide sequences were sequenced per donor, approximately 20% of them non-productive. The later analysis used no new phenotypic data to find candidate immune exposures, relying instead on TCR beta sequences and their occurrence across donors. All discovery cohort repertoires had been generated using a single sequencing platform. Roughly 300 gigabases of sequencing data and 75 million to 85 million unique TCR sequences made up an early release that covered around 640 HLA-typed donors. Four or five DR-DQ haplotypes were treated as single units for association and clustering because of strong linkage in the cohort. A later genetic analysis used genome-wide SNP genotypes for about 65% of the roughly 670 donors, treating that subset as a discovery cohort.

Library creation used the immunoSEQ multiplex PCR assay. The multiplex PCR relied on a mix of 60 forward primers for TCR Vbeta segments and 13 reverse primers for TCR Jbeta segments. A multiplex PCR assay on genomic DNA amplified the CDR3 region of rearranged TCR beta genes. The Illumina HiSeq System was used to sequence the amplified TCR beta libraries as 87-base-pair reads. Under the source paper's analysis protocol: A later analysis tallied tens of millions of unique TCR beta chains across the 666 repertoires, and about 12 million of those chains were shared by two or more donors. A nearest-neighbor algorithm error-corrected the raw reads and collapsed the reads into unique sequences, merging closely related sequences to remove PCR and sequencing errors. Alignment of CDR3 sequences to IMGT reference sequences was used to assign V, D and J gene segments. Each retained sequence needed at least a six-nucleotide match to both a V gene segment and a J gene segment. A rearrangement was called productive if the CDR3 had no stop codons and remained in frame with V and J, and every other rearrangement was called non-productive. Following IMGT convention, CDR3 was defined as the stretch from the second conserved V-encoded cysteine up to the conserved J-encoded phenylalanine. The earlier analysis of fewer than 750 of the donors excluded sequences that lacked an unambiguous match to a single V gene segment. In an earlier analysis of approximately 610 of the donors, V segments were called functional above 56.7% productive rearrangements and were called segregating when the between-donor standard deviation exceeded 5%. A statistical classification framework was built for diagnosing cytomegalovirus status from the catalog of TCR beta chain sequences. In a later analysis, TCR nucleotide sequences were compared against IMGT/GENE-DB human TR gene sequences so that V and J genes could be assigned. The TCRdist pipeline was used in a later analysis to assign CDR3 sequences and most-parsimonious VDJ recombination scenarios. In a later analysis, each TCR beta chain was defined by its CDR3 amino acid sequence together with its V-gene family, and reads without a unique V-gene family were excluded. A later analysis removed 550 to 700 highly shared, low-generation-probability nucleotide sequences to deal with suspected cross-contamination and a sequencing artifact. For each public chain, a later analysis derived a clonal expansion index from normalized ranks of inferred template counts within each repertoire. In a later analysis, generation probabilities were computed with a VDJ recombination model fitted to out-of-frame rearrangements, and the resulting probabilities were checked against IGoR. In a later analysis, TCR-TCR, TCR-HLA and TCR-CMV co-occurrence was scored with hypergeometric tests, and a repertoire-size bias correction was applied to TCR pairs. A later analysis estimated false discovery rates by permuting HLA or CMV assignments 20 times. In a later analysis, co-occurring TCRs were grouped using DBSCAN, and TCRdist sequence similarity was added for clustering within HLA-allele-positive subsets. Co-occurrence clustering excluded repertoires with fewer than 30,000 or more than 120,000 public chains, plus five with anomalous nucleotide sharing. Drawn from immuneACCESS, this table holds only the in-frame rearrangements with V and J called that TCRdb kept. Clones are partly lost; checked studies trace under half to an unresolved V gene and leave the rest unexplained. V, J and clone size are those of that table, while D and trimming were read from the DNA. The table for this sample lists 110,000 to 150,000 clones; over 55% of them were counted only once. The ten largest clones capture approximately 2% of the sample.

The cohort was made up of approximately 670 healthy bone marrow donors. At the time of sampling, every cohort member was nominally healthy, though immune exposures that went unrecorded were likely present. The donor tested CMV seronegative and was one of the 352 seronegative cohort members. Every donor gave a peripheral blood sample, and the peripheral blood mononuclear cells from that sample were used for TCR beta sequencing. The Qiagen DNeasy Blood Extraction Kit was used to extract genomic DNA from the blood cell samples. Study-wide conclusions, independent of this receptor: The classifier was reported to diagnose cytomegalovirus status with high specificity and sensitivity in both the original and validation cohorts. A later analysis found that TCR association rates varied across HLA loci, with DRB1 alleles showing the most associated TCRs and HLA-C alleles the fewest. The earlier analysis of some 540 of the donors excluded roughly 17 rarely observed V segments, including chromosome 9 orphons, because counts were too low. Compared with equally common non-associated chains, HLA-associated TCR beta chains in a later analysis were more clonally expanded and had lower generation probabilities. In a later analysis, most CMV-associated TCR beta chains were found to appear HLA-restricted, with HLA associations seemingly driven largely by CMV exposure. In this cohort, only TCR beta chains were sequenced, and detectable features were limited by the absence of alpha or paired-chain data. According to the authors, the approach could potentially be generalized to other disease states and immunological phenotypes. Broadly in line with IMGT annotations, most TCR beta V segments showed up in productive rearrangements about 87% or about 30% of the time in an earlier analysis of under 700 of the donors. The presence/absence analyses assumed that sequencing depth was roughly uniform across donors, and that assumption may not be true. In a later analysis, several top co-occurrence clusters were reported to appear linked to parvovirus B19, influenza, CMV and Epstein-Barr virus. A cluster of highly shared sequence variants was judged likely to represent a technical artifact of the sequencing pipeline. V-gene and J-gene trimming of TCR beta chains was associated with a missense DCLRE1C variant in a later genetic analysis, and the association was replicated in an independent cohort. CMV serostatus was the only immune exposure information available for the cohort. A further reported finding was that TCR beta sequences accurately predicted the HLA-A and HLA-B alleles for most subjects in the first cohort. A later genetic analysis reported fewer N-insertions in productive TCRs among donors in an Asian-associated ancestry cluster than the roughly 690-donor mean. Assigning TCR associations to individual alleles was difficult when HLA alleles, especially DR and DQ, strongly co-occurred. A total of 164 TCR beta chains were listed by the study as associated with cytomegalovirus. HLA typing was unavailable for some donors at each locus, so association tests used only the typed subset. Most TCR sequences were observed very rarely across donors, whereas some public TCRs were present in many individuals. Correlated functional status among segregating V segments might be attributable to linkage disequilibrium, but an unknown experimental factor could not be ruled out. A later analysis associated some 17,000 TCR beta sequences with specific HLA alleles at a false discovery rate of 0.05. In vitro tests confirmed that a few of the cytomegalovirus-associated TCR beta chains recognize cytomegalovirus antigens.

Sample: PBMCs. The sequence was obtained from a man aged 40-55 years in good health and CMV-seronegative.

CDR3 loop: CASSRKTGQMNTEAFF. The sequence in DNA is TGCGCCAGCAGCCGAAAAACCGGACAGATGAACACTGAAGCTTTCTTT. The chain is encoded by TRBV4-3 joined to TRBJ1-1; a tentative D call is TRBD1 (6 bases match). CDR1 and CDR2, per the germline V gene, are LGHNA and YSLEER. V is cut by 4 bases and J by 0 bases, and the space between the germline ends is 15 bases. From cysteine to phenylalanine, the CDR3 is 16 amino acids long. CDR3 DNA only is kept here, 48 bases in frame from base 1.